This paragraph covers one TCR beta chain sequence. The J segment lost 3 bases and the V segment lost 11 bases, leaving 5 bases of the junction unmatched. There are 12 residues in the CDR3. The germline V gene has CDR1 MNHNY and CDR2 SVGAGI (reference sequence). This sample was taken from a study of blood T cell repertoires in COVID-19. Overall study context: Samples representing acute and convalescent COVID-19 were sourced from the United States, Italy and Spain. Nucleic acid was either cDNA or gDNA, and it came from T cells, B-cell-depleted T cells, or PBMCs.

As processed by the authors: Amplification from reference gene primers served as the basis for estimated nucleated cell counts. Clones were sequenced by immunoSEQ multiplex PCR, and TCRdb holds only the in-frame ones, with some missing. That table gives V, J and clone size, and the DNA gave D and trimming. The sample yields under 300,000 clones, roughly 82% seen once. V is TRBV6-6 and J is TRBJ2-5, with 8 bases matching TRBD2. Material: peripheral blood. This TCR was recovered from a woman in her forties who had recovered from COVID-19. Here the CDR3 reads CAVGRGEETQYF. The CDR3 coding sequence is TGTGCCGTAGGGCGGGGGGAAGAGACCCAGTACTTC.